The T cell receptor (beta chain) described here comes from a study of brain T cells in children with intractable seizures. The germline CDR1 and CDR2 sequences are WSHSY and SAAADI. V was trimmed by 7 bases and J by 6 bases, leaving 13 bases between them. The CDR3 contains 12 residues. About this clone: Its antigen is unknown.

Overall study results and limits: Pre- and post-surgery blood differed in depth, so pre-surgery absences may be undersampling. Top 50 brain clonotypes included both public and private clones. Patients' HCMV serostatus was unknown; virus specificity rests on CDR3 similarity alone.

Profiling relied on immunoSEQ multiplex PCR, and the TCRdb table lists in-frame clones only, not all of them. The data show 4,000 to 6,000 clones, with around 90% seen just once and approximately 2% held by the top ten. The sequenced cases were selected for having the highest brain T cell transcript signatures. Before surgery, patients took at least one anti-epileptic drug. The starting material was resected brain tissue, obtained at surgery. The sequence was collected from a boy under two years old with focal cortical dysplasia and intractable seizures. The chain couples TRBV10-2 to TRBJ2-7, with unresolved D. The CDR3 coding sequence is TGCGCCAGCATAGACTCTCGCACCGAGCAGTACTTC. Encoded protein: CASIDSRTEQYF.